This T cell receptor beta chain was documented in a study of cytomegalovirus exposure and HLA in healthy donors. General study findings and limits: Confirmation was obtained in vitro that a few CMV-associated chains are specific for CMV antigens. Researchers reported from a later analysis that most CMV-associated TCR beta chains appeared HLA-restricted. The authors assumed roughly uniform sequencing depth across donors for presence/absence analyses.

The length of the CDR3 is 14 residues. The V end was cut by 5 bases, the J end by 0 bases, with 11 bases between. From germline, CDR1 is SGHAT and CDR2 FQDESV (reference sequence). About this clone: Its antigen is unidentified.

Both 60 Vbeta primers and 13 Jbeta primers went into the PCR. Assay used: immunoSEQ multiplex PCR; TCRdb lists only in-frame clones, some missing. The sample has 80,000 to 100,000 clones, over 65% seen once. The sequencing input was PBMCs. The chain carries TRBV11-1 and TRBJ2-7; no reliable D call. The receptor comes from a middle-aged man in good health and CMV-seronegative. CDR3 DNA sequence: TGTGCCAGCAGCGTTAACACCCGCTCCTACGAGCAGTACTTC. Translated, it gives CASSVNTRSYEQYF.